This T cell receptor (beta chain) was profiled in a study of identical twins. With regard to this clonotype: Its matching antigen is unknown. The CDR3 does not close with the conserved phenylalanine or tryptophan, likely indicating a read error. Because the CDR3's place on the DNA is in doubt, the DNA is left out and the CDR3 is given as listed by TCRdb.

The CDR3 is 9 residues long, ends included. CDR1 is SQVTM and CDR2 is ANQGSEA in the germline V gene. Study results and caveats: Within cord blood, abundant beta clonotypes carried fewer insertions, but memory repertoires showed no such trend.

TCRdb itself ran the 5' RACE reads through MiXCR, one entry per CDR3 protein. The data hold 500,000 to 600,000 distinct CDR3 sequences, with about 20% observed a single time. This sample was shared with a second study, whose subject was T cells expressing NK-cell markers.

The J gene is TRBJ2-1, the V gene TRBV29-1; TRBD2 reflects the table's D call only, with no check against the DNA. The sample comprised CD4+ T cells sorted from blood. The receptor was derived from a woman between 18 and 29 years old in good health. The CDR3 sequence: CSVGVGPDL.